Each of the 16 T cell receptor beta chains below was sequenced from the same sample in a study of vaccination and CD4 T cells after COVID-19. Treatment noted: approximately nine-day PBMC culture with coronavirus spike peptide pools or control peptides (ViraFEST assay). Their specific antigens are unknown. The Oncomine TCR Beta short-read assay sequenced DNA from cultured CD4+ T cells. TCRdb itself ran the PCR reads through MiXCR, one entry per CDR3 protein. Of approximately 12,000 distinct CDR3 sequences in the sample, about 50% were seen once. The material sequenced was CD4+ T cells from blood, cultured in vitro. The receptors here all came from a human donor who had recovered from COVID-19.

A few counts support this clonotype. V and J are TRBV6-2 or TRBV6-3 and TRBJ1-6; D perhaps matches TRBD1 (5 bases). The germline V gene has CDR1 MNHEY and CDR2 SVGEGT. This CDR3 is built from 12 residues. Trimming shortened V by 7 bases and J by 6 bases, and 7 bases separated the two germline ends. CDR3 protein: CASKQANSPLHF. CDR3 in DNA: TGTGCCAGCAAACAGGCTAATTCACCCCTCCACTTT.

In its sample, this clonotype was seen once. In nucleotides, the CDR3 is TGTGCCAGCAGTTCAAGCGTCAGGAGGAATGAGCAGTTCTTC. Amino acid sequence: CASSSSVRRNEQFF. V and J are TRBV27 and TRBJ2-1; a weak D match, TRBD2 (5 bases). Trimming left V 4 bases short and J 7 bases short, with 14 bases between. The CDR3 runs to 14 residues. Germline CDR1 MNHEY, CDR2 SMNVEV (reference sequence).

The genes are TRBV6-2 or TRBV6-3 and TRBJ2-7; D possibly corresponds to TRBD1 (5 bases). V was cut by 6 bases and J by 2 bases, with 17 bases left in between. The germline gives CDR1 MNHEY, CDR2 SVGEGT. CDR3 length equals 15 residues. The CDR3 region has the DNA TGTGCCAGCAGAACCGACAGTCCCCTAACCTACGAGCAGTACTTC. It specifies CASRTDSPLTYEQYF.

This clonotype turned up a few times. This chain joins TRBV7-8 and TRBJ1-1; D possibly corresponds to TRBD1 (6 bases). V gave up 5 bases and J gave up 12 bases, with 25 bases separating them. The V gene's germline CDR1 is SGHVS and CDR2 FQNEAQ. The CDR3 loop spans 15 amino acids. In nucleotides, the CDR3 is TGTGCCAGCAGCGCCCGGGGCCGCGGGGGGCTTGAGACTTTCTTT. Amino acid sequence: CASSARGRGGLETFF.

The gene calls are TRBV27 and TRBJ2-7; 10 bases agree with TRBD2. Unmatched junction bases numbered 8, after V lost 4 bases and J lost 2 bases. CDR1 and CDR2 (germline): MNHEY, SMNVEV (reference sequence). The CDR3 extends over 16 amino acids. Here the CDR3 reads CASSSPRLAGAYEQYF. In DNA form, the CDR3 reads TGTGCCAGCAGTTCCCCCAGACTAGCGGGCGCCTACGAGCAGTACTTC.

This clonotype appeared a few times. The J gene is TRBJ1-2, the V gene TRBV7-2; the match to TRBD1 covers 7 bases. Germline V gives CDR1 SGHTA, CDR2 FQGNSA. The CDR3 consists of 14 residues. Unmatched junction bases numbered 5, after V lost 1 base and J lost 6 bases. The CDR3 protein is CASSLDRGGNGYTF. As DNA, the CDR3 is TGTGCCAGCAGCTTAGACAGGGGTGGCAATGGCTACACCTTC. Filled out from reference TRBV7-2 and TRBJ1-2, the complete variable domain reads GAGVSQSPSNKVTEKGKDVELRCDPISGHTALYWYRQSLGQGLEFLIYFQGNSAPDKSGLPSDRFSAERTGGSVSTLTIQRTQQEDSAVYLCASSLDRGGNGYTFGSGTRLTVV.

This chain connects TRBV28 to TRBJ1-6, with D unclear. With 8 bases removed from V and 5 bases from J, the gap between germline ends came to 13 bases. In germline, CDR1 is MDHEN, CDR2 SYDVKM. This CDR3 has 14 residues. The CDR3 protein is CASRGWGDNSPLHF. The CDR3 bases are TGTGCCAGCCGAGGGTGGGGAGATAATTCACCCCTCCACTTT.

This chain uses TRBV20-1 with TRBJ2-3; a possible D gene is TRBD2 (5 bases). Germline V gene lookup returns CDR1 DFQATT and CDR2 SNEGSKA (reference sequence). The germline V and J ends were trimmed by 6 bases and 6 bases, with 19 bases remaining between them. The CDR3 length is 14 residues. Here the CDR3 DNA reads TGCAGTGCCGGGGAGCCGGGATCCGTGGATACGCAGTATTTT. Translated: CSAGEPGSVDTQYF.

This clonotype was detected once. The chain couples TRBV5-8 to TRBJ2-7, with 9 bases aligning to TRBD1. Per germline, CDR1 SGHTS and CDR2 YDEGEE. The CDR3 spans 14 residues. V was pared by 6 bases and J by 2 bases, with 6 bases of the junction left unmatched. CDR3 in amino acids: CASTRTGATYEQYF. DNA of the CDR3: TGTGCCAGCACCAGGACAGGGGCCACCTACGAGCAGTACTTC.

This chain joins TRBV11-3 and TRBJ1-2, with D possibly matching TRBD1 (5 bases). Germline assignment: CDR1 SGHNT and CDR2 YENEEA. The CDR3 loop spans 13 amino acids. Trimming removed 1 base from V and 6 bases from J, with 9 bases in between. The CDR3 sequence: CASSLGGGDGYTF. In DNA, the CDR3 is TGTGCCAGCAGCTTAGGAGGAGGGGATGGCTACACCTTC.

This rearrangement joins TRBV6-1 to TRBJ2-5; the D gene is possibly TRBD1 (5 bases). This CDR3 comprises 13 residues. Per germline, CDR1 MNHNS and CDR2 SASEGT. V shed 5 bases and J shed 9 bases, with 16 bases lying between them. In DNA form, the CDR3 reads TGTGCCAGCAGTCCAGGGTTAAGTACGGCCCAGTACTTC. Translation gives CASSPGLSTAQYF.

J is TRBJ1-4 and V is TRBV6-1; 9 bases are shared with TRBD1. CDR3 length: 15 residues. Germline V gives CDR1 MNHNS, CDR2 SASEGT. After removal of 8 bases from V and 1 base from J, the junction contained 5 bases not matched to a gene. The CDR3 DNA reads as TGTGCCAGCGGGACAGGGAAGATAACTAATGAAAAACTGTTTTTT. Translating gives CASGTGKITNEKLFF.

The table lists this clonotype with a few counts. The chain couples TRBV20-1 to TRBJ2-7, with D maybe TRBD1 (6 bases). CDR1 and CDR2 from the germline V gene are DFQATT and SNEGSKA (reference sequence). Trimming removed 4 bases at V and 3 bases at J, with 16 bases between. The CDR3 covers 14 residues. The CDR3 DNA follows: TGCAGTGCTACCGACCGGGACAAGCTCTACGAGCAGTACTTC. This sequence encodes CSATDRDKLYEQYF.

The chain couples TRBV10-1 to TRBJ1-2; 8 bases map to TRBD1. Germline CDR1 and CDR2: WNHNN and SYGVQD (reference sequence). After removal of 2 bases from V and 3 bases from J, the junction contained 14 bases not matched to a gene. This CDR3 comprises 18 residues. The CDR3 nucleotides are TGCGCCAGCAGTGAGCTCGGGAGGAACAGGGGGGCTTACTATGGCTACACCTTC. Encoded protein: CASSELGRNRGAYYGYTF.

The J gene is TRBJ1-2, the V gene TRBV6-2 or TRBV6-3; TRBD1 might be the D (5 bases). Germline V gene data show CDR1 as MNHEY and CDR2 as SVGEGT. Trimming removed 10 bases at V and 4 bases at J, with 16 bases between. The CDR3 has 13 amino acids. In DNA, the CDR3 is TGTGCCATTCTCCGGGACGGCTCCTATGGCTACACCTTC. This translates into CAILRDGSYGYTF.

This clonotype was picked up a small number of times. The genes are TRBV7-2 and TRBJ2-2, with TRBD1 matching over 7 bases. The CDR3 has 16 amino acids. The V gene end was trimmed by 1 base and the J gene end by 4 bases; junction bases not matched to a gene: 6. CDR1 SGHTA and CDR2 FQGNSA come from the germline V gene. The CDR3 bases are TGTGCCAGCAGCTTAGAGCCTCAGGGGGTCACCGGGGAGCTGTTTTTT. It specifies CASSLEPQGVTGELFF.